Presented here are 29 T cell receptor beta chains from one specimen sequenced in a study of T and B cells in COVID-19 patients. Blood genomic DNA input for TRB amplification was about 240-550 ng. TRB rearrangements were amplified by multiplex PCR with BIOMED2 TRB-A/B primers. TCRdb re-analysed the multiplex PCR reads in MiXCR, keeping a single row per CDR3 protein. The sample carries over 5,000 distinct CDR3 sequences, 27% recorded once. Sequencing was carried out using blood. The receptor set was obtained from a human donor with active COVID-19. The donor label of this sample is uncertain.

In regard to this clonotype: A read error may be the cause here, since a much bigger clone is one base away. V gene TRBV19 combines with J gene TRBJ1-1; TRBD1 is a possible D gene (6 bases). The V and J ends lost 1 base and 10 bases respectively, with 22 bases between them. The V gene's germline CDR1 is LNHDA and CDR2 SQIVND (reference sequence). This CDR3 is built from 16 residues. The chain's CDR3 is CASSIGRGAPTATAFF. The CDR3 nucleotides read TGTGCCAGTAGTATAGGCAGGGGCGCGCCCACCGCTACAGCTTTCTTT.

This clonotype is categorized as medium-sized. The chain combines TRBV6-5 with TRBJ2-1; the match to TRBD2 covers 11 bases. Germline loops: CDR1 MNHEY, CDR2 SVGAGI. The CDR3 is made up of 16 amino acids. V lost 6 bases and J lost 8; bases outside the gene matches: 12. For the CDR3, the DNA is TGTGCCAGCAGCCCGTCGGGGACTAGCGGAAGCGATGAGCAGTTCTTC. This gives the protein CASSPSGTSGSDEQFF.

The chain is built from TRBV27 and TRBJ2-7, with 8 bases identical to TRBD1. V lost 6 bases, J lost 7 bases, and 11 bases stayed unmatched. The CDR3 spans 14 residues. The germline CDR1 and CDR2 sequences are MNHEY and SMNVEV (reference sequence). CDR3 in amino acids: CASSSRTGMREQYF. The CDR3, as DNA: TGTGCCAGCAGCTCGCGGACAGGGATGAGAGAGCAGTACTTC.

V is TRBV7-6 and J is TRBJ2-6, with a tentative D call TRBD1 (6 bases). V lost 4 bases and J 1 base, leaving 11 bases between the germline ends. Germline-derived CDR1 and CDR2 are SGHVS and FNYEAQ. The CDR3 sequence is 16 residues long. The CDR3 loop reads CASSSLTGSGANVLTF. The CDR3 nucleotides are TGTGCCAGCAGCTCACTCACAGGGTCTGGGGCCAACGTCCTGACTTTC.

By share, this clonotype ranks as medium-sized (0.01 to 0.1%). The DNA of the CDR3 is TGTGCCAGCAGTTCTGGAGGGGAGACCCAGTACTTC. Translation: CASSSGGETQYF. V is TRBV6-5 and J is TRBJ2-5; a weak D match, TRBD2 (6 bases). CDR1 and CDR2 (germline): MNHEY, SVGAGI. The CDR3 is made up of 12 amino acids. V lost 4 bases and J 5 bases, leaving 8 bases between the germline ends.

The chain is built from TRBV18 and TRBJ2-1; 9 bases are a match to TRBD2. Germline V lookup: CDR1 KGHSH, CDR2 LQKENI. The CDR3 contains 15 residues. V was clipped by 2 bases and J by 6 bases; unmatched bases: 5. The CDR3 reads CASSPGETSGNEQFF. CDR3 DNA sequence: TGTGCCAGCTCACCAGGGGAGACTAGCGGCAATGAGCAGTTCTTC.

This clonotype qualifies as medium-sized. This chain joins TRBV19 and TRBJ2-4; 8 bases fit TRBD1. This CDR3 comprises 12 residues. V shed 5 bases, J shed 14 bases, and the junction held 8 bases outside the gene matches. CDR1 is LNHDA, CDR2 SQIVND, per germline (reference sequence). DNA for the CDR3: TGTGCCAGTAGTCAGGGGGACAGGAGAGAGTACTTC. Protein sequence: CASSQGDRREYF.

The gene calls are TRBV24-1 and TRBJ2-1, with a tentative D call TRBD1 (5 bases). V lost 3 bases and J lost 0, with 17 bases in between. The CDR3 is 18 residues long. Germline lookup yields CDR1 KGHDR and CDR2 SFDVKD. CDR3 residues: CATSDPRPDSSSYNEQFF. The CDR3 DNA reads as TGTGCCACCAGTGATCCGCGCCCCGACAGCAGCTCCTACAATGAGCAGTTCTTC.

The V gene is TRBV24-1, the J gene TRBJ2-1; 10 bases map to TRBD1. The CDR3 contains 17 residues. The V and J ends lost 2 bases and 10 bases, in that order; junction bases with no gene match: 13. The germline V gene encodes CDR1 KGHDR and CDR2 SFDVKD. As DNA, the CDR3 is TGTGCCACCAGTGATTCCTTAATCCGGGACAGGGGCGACGAGCAGTTCTTC. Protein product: CATSDSLIRDRGDEQFF.

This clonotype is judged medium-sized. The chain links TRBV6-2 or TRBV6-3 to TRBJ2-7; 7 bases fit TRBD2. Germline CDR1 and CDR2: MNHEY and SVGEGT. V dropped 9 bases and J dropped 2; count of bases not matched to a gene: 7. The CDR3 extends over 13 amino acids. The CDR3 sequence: CASLLAATYEQYF. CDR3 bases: TGTGCCAGTCTGCTAGCGGCGACCTACGAGCAGTACTTC.

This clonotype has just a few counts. The CDR3 is CAISTQEGGGDRGYTF. The CDR3 DNA reads TGTGCCATCAGTACCCAGGAGGGAGGGGGCGATCGGGGCTACACCTTC. This chain joins TRBV10-3 and TRBJ1-2, with TRBD1 identical over 7 bases. The CDR3 covers 16 residues. The trim removed 5 bases at V and 8 bases at J, leaving 17 bases unmatched. The V gene's germline CDR1 is ENHRY and CDR2 SYGVKD.

For the CDR3, the DNA is TGTGCCAGCAGCCAAACGACAGGGGTAGTGGGGGAGCAGTACTTC. It encodes CASSQTTGVVGEQYF. This chain joins TRBV14 and TRBJ2-7; 8 nucleotides agree with TRBD1. CDR1 SGHDN and CDR2 FVKESK come from the germline V gene. CDR3 size: 15 residues. The junction had 10 bases not matched to a gene; V was cut back by 2 bases and J by 7 bases.

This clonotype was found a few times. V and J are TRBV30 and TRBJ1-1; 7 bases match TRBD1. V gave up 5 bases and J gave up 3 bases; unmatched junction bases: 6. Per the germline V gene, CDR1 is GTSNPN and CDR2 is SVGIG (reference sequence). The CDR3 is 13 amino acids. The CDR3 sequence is CAWDRVSDTEAFF. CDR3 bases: TGTGCCTGGGACAGGGTGTCGGACACTGAAGCTTTCTTT.

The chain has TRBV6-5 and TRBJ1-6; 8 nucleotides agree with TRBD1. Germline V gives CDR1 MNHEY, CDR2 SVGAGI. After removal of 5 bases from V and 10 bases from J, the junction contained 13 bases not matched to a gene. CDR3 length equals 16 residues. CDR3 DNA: TGTGCCAGCAGTCCCAGGACAGGGAGTATGGTATCACCCCTCCACTTT. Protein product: CASSPRTGSMVSPLHF.

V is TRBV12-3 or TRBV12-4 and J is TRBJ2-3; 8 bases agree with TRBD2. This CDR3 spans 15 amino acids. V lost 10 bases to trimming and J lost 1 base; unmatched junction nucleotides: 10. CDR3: CANRRPGLGTDTQYF. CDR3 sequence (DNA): TGTGCCAACCGCCGACCGGGACTAGGCACAGATACGCAGTATTTT.

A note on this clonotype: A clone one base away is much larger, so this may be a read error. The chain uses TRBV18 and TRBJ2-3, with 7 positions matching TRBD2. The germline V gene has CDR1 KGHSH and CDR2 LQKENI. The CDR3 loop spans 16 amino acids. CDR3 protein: CDSSPLATSGTDTQYF. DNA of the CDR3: TGTGACAGCTCACCCCTTGCAACTAGCGGCACAGATACGCAGTATTTT.

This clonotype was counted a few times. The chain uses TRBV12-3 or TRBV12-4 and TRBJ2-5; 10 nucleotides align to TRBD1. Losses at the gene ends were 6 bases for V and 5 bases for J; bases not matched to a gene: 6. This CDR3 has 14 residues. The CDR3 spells CASRPRTGGETQYF. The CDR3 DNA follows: TGTGCCAGCAGACCCAGGACAGGGGGGGAGACCCAGTACTTC.

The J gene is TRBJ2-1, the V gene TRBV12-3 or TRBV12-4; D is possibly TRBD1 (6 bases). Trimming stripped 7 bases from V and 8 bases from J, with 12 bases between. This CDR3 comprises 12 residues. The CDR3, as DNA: TGTGCCAGCAATTCACAGGGATATGAGCAGTTCTTC. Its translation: CASNSQGYEQFF.

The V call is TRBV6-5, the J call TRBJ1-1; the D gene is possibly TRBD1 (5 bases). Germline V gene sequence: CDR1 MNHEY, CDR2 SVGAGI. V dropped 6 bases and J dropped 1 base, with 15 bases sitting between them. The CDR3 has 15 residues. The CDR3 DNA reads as TGTGCCAGCAGCCGACGGGGCAGAGAGAACACTGAAGCTTTCTTT. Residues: CASSRRGRENTEAFF.

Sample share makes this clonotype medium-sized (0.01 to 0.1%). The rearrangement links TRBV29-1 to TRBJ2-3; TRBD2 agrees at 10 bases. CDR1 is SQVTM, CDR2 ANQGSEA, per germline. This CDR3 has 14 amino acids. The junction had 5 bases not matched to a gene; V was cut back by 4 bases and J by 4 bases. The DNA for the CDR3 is TGCAGCGTTGGCCTAGCGGGAGTTCCAGATACGCAGTATTTT. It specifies CSVGLAGVPDTQYF.

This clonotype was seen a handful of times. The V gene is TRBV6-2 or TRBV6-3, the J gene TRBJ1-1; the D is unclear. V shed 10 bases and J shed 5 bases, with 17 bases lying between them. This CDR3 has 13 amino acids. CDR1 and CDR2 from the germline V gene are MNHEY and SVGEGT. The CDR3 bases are TGTGCCATCACTAAGGAAGGGAAAACTGAAGCTTTCTTT. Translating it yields CAITKEGKTEAFF.

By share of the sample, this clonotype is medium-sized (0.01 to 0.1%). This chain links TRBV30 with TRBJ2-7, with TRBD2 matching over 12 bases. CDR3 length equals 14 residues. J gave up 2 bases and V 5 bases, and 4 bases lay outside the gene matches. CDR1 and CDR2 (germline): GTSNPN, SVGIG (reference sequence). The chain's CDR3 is CAWVPSGRAYEQYF. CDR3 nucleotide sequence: TGTGCCTGGGTCCCTAGCGGGAGGGCCTACGAGCAGTACTTC.

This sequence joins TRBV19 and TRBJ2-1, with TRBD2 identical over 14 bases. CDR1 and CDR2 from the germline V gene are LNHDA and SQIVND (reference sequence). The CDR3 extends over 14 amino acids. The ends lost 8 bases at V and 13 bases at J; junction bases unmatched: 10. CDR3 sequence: CASSGLAGEKRQFF. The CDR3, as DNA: TGTGCCAGTTCGGGACTAGCGGGGGAAAAAAGACAGTTCTTC. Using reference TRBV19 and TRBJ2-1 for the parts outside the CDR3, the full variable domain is DGGITQSPKYLFRKEGQNVTLSCEQNLNHDAMYWYRQDPGQGLRLIYYSQIVNDFQKGDIAEGYSVSREKKESFPLTVTSAQKNPTAFYLCASSGLAGEKRQFFGPGTRLTVL.

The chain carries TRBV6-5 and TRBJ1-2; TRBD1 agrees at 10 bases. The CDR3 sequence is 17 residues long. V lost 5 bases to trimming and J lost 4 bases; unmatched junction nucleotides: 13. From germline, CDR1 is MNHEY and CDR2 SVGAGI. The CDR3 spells CASSKDRGKVPTYGYTF. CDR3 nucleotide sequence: TGTGCCAGCAGTAAGGACAGGGGGAAAGTCCCTACCTATGGCTACACCTTC.

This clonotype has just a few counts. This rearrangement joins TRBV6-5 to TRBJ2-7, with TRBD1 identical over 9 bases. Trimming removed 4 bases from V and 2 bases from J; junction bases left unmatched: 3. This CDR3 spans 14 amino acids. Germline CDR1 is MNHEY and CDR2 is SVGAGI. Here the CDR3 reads CASSLTGGTYEQYF. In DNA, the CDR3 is TGTGCCAGCAGTTTGACAGGGGGTACCTACGAGCAGTACTTC.

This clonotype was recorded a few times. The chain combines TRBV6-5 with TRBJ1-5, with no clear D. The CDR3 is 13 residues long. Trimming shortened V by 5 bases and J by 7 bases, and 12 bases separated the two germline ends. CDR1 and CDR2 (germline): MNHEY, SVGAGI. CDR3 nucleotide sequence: TGTGCCAGCAGTGCCCTTAAACCCCAGCCCCAGCATTTT. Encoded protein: CASSALKPQPQHF.

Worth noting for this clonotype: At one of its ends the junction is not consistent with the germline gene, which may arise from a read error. DNA for the CDR3: TGCGCCAGCAGCTTGGTTGCAGGGGCTCAACCTCCGGCAGGGGGCTACAACTTC. As protein: CASSLVAGAQPPAGGYNF. The chain recombines TRBV5-1 with TRBJ1-2; 8 positions match TRBD1. Germline V gene sequence: CDR1 SGHRS, CDR2 YFSETQ. This CDR3 contains 18 residues. Full variable domain (rest looked up from reference TRBV5-1 and TRBJ1-2): KAGVTQTPRYLIKTRGQQVTLSCSPISGHRSVSWYQQTPGQGLQFLFEYFSETQRNKGNFPGRFSGRQFSNSRSEMNVSTLELGDSALYLCASSLVAGAQPPAGGYNFGSGTRLTVV.

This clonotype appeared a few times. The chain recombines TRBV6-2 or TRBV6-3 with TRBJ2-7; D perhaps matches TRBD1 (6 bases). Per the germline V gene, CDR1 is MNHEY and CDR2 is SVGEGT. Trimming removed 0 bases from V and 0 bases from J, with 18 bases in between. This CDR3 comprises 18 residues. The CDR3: CASSYSTGSGTFSYEQYF. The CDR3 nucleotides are TGTGCCAGCAGTTACTCAACTGGGTCCGGGACATTCTCCTACGAGCAGTACTTC.

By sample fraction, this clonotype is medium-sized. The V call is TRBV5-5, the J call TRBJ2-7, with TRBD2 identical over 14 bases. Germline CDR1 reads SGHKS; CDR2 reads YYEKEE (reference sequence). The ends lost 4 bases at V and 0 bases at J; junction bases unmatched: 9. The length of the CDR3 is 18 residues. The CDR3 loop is CASSTGLAGGMASYEQYF. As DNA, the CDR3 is TGTGCCAGCAGCACAGGACTAGCGGGAGGAATGGCCTCCTACGAGCAGTACTTC.